A selection of T cell receptor beta chains follows, all from one sample in a study of cytomegalovirus exposure and HLA in healthy donors. Assay used: immunoSEQ multiplex PCR; TCRdb lists only in-frame clones, some missing. The data contain some 190,000 clones, about 81% of them singletons. Sample: PBMCs. Receptors were obtained from a man aged 18 to 35 in good health and CMV-seronegative. The CDR3 runs from the conserved cysteine through the conserved F or W. D genes are given only for firm matches. Rows may omit the clone size; those that give it use once, few, many or a size class.

.	.	TRBV28	TRBJ2-3	CASSFKGGLKTDTQYF	TGTGCCAGCAGTTTCAAAGGAGGGCTTAAAACAGATACGCAGTATTTT
.	.	TRBV19	TRBJ1-1	CATSPFEYYGTEAFF	TGTGCCACCTCCCCATTTGAGTACTACGGGACTGAAGCTTTCTTT
few	.	TRBV2	TRBJ1-5	CASTEDSSNQPQHF	TGTGCCAGCACGGAGGATTCTAGCAATCAGCCCCAGCATTTT
once	.	TRBV10-3	TRBJ2-7	CAISESGELPDYEQYF	TGTGCCATCAGTGAGTCTGGGGAGCTACCCGACTACGAGCAGTACTTC
.	TRBD1	TRBV27	TRBJ2-7	CASKVETGHSYEQYF	TGTGCCAGCAAAGTGGAGACAGGGCACTCCTACGAGCAGTACTTC
.	TRBD2	TRBV5-6	TRBJ2-5	CASSLQIAGVETQYF	TGTGCCAGCAGCTTACAGATAGCGGGGGTGGAGACCCAGTACTTC
.	.	TRBV27	TRBJ2-7	CASRGLYEQYF	TGTGCCAGCCGCGGCCTCTACGAGCAGTACTTC
.	TRBD1	TRBV4-3	TRBJ1-2	CASSQGTGTGYGYTF	TGCGCCAGCAGCCAGGGCACCGGGACAGGCTATGGCTACACCTTC
few	.	TRBV5-1	TRBJ2-7	CASGGLNIHEQYF	TGCGCCAGTGGAGGACTAAACATCCACGAGCAGTACTTC
.	.	TRBV13	TRBJ2-3	CASSLAGAVDTQYF	TGTGCCAGCAGCTTAGCAGGGGCAGTAGATACGCAGTATTTT
.	TRBD2	TRBV18	TRBJ2-2	CASSRTSGSTGELFF	TGTGCCAGCTCACGGACTAGCGGGAGTACCGGGGAGCTGTTTTTT
.	.	TRBV5-1	TRBJ2-1	CASSLVMQNNEQFF	TGCGCCAGCAGCTTGGTAATGCAGAACAATGAGCAGTTCTTC
.	.	TRBV6-5	TRBJ1-6	CASRGLRDNSPLHF	TGTGCCAGCCGGGGACTTAGGGATAATTCACCCCTCCACTTT
.	.	TRBV18	TRBJ2-3	CASSGEFTDTQYF	TGTGCCAGCTCCGGAGAATTCACAGATACGCAGTATTTT
.	.	TRBV6-1	TRBJ2-1	CASSEMGLEQFF	TGTGCCAGCAGTGAAATGGGGCTTGAGCAGTTCTTC
once	TRBD1	TRBV11-3	TRBJ2-2	CASRSGQGSTGELFF	TGTGCCAGCAGATCGGGACAGGGTTCCACCGGGGAGCTGTTTTTT
.	.	TRBV27	TRBJ2-1	CASSSGTLLTDQFF	TGTGCCAGCAGTTCAGGAACTCTTTTAACAGATCAGTTCTTC
.	.	TRBV12-5	TRBJ1-3	CASGLFSGGVGGNTIYF	TGTGCTAGTGGTTTGTTTTCGGGAGGGGTGGGGGGAAACACCATATATTTT
once	.	TRBV18	TRBJ2-1	CASSAGSRSYNEQFF	TGTGCCAGCTCAGCAGGGTCTAGGTCCTACAATGAGCAGTTCTTC
.	.	TRBV18	TRBJ2-2	CASSPDLQLGELFF	TGTGCCAGCTCACCAGATTTACAGCTCGGGGAGCTGTTTTTT
.	TRBD2	TRBV7-2	TRBJ2-7	CASSLGLATYEQYF	TGTGCCAGCAGCTTGGGACTAGCGACCTACGAGCAGTACTTC
.	TRBD1	TRBV28	TRBJ2-7	CASSPDRERQYF	TGTGCCAGCAGTCCCGACAGGGAACGGCAGTACTTC
.	.	TRBV19	TRBJ1-6	CASKAAGSGSPLHF	TGTGCCAGTAAAGCTGCAGGGTCAGGTTCACCCCTCCACTTT
.	.	TRBV5-4	TRBJ1-1	CASSLDTRNTEAFF	TGTGCCAGCAGCTTAGACACCAGGAACACTGAAGCTTTCTTT
.	.	TRBV6-1	TRBJ2-5	CASSEIGGDQETQYF	TGTGCCAGCAGTGAAATAGGCGGGGACCAAGAGACCCAGTACTTC
.	.	TRBV4-1	TRBJ1-4	CASSQEDRGARSEKLFF	TGCGCCAGCAGCCAAGAGGATCGGGGGGCGCGATCTGAAAAACTGTTTTTT
.	.	TRBV18	TRBJ1-6	CASSPGQLNSPLHF	TGTGCCAGCTCACCAGGACAATTAAATTCACCCCTCCACTTT
.	TRBD1	TRBV7-2	TRBJ2-1	CASGQGTGNEQFF	TGTGCCAGCGGACAGGGGACTGGCAATGAGCAGTTCTTC
.	.	TRBV21-1	TRBJ1-6	CASIPRTENSPLHF	TGTGCCAGCATCCCCCGGACAGAGAATTCACCCCTCCACTTT
.	.	TRBV15	TRBJ2-7	CATSRVGLSYEQYF	TGTGCCACCAGCAGAGTGGGCCTCTCCTACGAGCAGTACTTC
.	TRBD1	TRBV28	TRBJ2-7	CASSSGQGGRVYEQYF	TGTGCCAGCAGTTCGGGACAGGGGGGAAGGGTCTACGAGCAGTACTTC
.	.	TRBV7-2	TRBJ1-3	CASSLGSSGNTIYF	TGTGCCAGCAGCTTAGGGAGCTCTGGAAACACCATATATTTT
once	TRBD1	TRBV5-4	TRBJ2-7	CASSSRQGPYEQYF	TGTGCCAGCAGCTCCAGACAGGGCCCCTACGAGCAGTACTTC
few	TRBD1	TRBV10-3	TRBJ2-5	CAISSTGMETQYF	TGTGCCATCAGTTCGACAGGGATGGAGACCCAGTACTTC
once	TRBD2	TRBV13	TRBJ2-1	CASSSMGRGEDNEQFF	TGTGCCAGCAGCTCAATGGGGCGGGGGGAAGACAATGAGCAGTTCTTC
.	.	TRBV4-1	TRBJ1-2	CASSQESRVYGYTF	TGCGCCAGCAGCCAAGAAAGCAGGGTGTATGGCTACACCTTC
few	TRBD1	TRBV29-1	TRBJ2-3	CSVEDPVVTGGPDTQYF	TGCAGCGTTGAAGATCCGGTAGTGACAGGGGGACCAGATACGCAGTATTTT
.	TRBD1	TRBV2	TRBJ1-6	CASSVGQGGNSPLHF	TGTGCCAGCAGTGTCGGACAGGGCGGGAATTCACCCCTCCACTTT
.	.	TRBV30	TRBJ2-5	CAWSRTRRTYQETQYF	TGTGCCTGGAGCCGGACCCGCAGGACTTACCAAGAGACCCAGTACTTC
few	.	TRBV7-8	TRBJ1-2	CASSLLAEHAGYGYTF	TGTGCCAGCAGCTTATTAGCCGAGCATGCCGGCTATGGCTACACCTTC
.	TRBD2	TRBV5-6	TRBJ2-6	CASCEEGRVSGANVLTF	TGTGCCAGCTGCGAGGAAGGGAGGGTCTCTGGGGCCAACGTCCTGACTTTC
.	.	TRBV7-9	TRBJ1-3	CASSPRGTGTGNTIYF	TGTGCCAGCAGCCCCCGCGGTACAGGGACTGGAAACACCATATATTTT
.	TRBD2	TRBV18	TRBJ2-1	CASSPRLADSYNEQFF	TGTGCCAGCTCACCCAGACTAGCGGACTCCTACAATGAGCAGTTCTTC
.	.	TRBV7-2	TRBJ2-5	CASSFLGGRETQYF	TGTGCCAGCAGCTTCCTCGGGGGACGAGAGACCCAGTACTTC
.	TRBD1	TRBV2	TRBJ2-7	CASGGGQGYEQYF	TGTGCCAGCGGGGGGGGACAGGGATACGAGCAGTACTTC
.	TRBD2	TRBV18	TRBJ2-1	CASSYGGGPDEQFF	TGTGCCAGCTCGTACGGGGGGGGCCCCGATGAGCAGTTCTTC
.	TRBD2	TRBV4-3	TRBJ2-3	CASSQESQLAGETQYF	TGCGCCAGCAGCCAAGAGTCCCAACTAGCGGGGGAGACGCAGTATTTT